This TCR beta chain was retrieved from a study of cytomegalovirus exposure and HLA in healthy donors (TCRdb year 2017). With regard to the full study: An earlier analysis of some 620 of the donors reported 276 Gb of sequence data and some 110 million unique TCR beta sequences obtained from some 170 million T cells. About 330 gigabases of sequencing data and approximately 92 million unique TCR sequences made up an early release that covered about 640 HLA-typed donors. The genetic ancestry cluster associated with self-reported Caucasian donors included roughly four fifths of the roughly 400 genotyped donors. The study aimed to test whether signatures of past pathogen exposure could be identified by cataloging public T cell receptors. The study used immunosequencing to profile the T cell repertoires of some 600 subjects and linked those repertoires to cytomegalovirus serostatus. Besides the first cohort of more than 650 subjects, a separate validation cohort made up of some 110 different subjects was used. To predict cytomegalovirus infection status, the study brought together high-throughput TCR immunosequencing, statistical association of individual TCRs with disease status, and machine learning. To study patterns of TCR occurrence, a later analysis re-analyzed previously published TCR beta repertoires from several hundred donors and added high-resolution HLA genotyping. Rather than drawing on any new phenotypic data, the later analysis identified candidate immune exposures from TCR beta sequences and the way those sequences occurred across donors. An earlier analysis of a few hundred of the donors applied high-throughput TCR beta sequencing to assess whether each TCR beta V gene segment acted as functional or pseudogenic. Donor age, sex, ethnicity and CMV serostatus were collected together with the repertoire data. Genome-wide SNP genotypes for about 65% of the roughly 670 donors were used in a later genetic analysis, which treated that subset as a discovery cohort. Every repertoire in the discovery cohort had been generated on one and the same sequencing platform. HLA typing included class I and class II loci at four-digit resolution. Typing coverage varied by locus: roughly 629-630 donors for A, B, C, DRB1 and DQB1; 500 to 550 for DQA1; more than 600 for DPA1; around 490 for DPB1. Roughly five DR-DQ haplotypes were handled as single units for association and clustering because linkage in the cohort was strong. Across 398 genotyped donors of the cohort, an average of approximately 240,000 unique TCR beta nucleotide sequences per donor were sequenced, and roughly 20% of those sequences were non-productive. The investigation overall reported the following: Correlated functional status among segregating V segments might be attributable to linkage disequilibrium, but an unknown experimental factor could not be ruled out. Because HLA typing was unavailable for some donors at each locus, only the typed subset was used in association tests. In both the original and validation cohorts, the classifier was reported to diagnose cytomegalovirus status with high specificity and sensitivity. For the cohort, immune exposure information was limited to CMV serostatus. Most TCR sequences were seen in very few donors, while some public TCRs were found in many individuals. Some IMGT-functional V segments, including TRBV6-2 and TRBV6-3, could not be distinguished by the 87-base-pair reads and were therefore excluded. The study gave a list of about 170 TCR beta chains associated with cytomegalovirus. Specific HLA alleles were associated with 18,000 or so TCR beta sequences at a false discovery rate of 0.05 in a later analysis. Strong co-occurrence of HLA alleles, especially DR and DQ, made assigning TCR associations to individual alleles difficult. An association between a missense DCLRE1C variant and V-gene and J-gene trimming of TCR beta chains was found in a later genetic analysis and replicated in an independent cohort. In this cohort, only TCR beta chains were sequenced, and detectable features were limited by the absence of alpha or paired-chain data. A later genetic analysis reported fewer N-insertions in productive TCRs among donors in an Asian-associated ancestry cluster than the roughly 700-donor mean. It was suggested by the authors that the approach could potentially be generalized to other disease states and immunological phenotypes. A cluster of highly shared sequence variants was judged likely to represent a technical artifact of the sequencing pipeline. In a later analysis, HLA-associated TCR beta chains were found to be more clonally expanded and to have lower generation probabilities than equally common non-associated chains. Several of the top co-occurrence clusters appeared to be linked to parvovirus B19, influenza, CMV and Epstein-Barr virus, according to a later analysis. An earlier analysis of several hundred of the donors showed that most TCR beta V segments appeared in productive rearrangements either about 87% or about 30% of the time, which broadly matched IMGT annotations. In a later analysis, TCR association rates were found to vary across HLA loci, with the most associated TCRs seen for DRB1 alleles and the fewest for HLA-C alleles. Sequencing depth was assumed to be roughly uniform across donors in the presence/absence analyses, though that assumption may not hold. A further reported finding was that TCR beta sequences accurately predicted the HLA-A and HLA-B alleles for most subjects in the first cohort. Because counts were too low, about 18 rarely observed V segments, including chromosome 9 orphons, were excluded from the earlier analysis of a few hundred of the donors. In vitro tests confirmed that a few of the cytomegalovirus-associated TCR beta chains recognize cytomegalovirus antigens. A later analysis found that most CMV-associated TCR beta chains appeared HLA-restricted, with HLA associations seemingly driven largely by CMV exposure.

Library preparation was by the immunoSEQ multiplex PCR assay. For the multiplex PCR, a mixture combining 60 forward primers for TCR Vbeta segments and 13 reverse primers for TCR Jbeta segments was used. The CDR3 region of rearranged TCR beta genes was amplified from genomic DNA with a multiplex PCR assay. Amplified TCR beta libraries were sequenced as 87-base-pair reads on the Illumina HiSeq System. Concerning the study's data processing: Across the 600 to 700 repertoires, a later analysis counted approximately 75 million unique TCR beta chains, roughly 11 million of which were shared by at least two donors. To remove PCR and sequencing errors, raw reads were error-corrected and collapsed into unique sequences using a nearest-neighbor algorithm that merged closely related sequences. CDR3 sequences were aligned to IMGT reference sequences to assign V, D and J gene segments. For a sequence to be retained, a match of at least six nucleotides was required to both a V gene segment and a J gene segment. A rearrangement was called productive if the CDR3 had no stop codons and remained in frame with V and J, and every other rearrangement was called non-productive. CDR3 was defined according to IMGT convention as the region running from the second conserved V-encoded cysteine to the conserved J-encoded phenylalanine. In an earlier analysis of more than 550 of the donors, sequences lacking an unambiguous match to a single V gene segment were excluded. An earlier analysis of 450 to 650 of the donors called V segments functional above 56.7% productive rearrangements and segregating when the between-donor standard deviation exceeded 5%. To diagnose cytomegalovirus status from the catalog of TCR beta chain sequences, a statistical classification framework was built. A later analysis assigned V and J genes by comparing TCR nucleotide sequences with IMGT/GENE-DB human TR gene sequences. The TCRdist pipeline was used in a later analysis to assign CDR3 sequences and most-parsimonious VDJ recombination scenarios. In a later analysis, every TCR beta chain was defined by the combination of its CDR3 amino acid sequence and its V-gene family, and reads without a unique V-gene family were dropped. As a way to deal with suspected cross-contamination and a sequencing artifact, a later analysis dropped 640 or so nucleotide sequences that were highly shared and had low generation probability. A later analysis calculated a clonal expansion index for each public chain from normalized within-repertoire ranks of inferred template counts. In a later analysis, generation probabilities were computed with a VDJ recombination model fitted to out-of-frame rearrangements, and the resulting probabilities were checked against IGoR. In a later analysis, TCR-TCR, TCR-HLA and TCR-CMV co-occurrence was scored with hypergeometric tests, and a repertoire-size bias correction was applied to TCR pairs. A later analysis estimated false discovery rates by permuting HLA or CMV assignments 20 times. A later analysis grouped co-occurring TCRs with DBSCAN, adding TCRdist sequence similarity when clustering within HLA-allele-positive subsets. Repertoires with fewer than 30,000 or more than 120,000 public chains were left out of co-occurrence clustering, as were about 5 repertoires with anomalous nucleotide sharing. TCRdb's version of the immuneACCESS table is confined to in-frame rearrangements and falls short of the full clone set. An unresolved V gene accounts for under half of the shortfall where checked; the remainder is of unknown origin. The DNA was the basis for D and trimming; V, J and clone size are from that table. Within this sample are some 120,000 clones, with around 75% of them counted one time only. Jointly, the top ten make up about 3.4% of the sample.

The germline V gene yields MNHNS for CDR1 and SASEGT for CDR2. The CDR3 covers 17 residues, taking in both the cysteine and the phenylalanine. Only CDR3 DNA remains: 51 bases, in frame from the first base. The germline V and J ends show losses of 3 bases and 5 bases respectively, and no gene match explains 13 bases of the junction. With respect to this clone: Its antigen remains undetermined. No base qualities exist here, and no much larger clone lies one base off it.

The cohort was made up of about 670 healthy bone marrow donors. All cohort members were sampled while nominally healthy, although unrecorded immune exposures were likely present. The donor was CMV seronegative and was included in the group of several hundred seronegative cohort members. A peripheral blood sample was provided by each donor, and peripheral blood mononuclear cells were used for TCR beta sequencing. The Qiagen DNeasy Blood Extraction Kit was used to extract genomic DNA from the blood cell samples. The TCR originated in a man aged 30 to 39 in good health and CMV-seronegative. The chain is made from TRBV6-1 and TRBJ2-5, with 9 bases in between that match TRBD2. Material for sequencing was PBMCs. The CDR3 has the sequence CASSDDVAGGPGETQYF. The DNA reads TGTGCCAGCAGTGACGATGTGGCGGGAGGGCCAGGGGAGACCCAGTACTTC.